This TCR beta chain was documented in a study of cytomegalovirus exposure and HLA in healthy donors. Study-wide results and limits: The later analysis indicated that the majority of CMV-associated TCR beta chains appeared HLA-restricted. Association with HLA alleles at 0.05 false discovery rate was found for 16,951 TCR beta sequences in a later analysis. Later genetic work tied a missense DCLRE1C variant to beta-chain V and J trimming.

Trimming shortened V by 4 bases and J by 8 bases, and 22 bases separated the two germline ends. Germline V gene data show CDR1 as MDHEN and CDR2 as SYDVKM. The CDR3 consists of 16 residues. As concerns this clone: Its specificity is unknown.

Primers for the PCR totalled 60 Vbeta and 13 Jbeta. The table came from immunoSEQ multiplex PCR; TCRdb's copy has only in-frame clones and leaves some out. The data contain tens of thousands of clones, about 75% of them singletons. The TCR was taken from a female donor in good health and CMV-seronegative. This chain connects TRBV28 to TRBJ2-3, with D possibly matching TRBD2 (5 bases). The sample was PBMCs. CDR3 region: CASSSLRRTPSGTQYF. The CDR3 DNA sequence: TGTGCCAGCAGTTCCCTGAGGCGGACTCCCTCAGGTACGCAGTATTTT.